One sample yielded the 16 T cell receptor beta chains listed below, sequenced in a study of CD8 T cells in Susac syndrome. The RNA input was roughly 0.45 to 1 ug, and it was reverse transcribed with random hexamers. TCRdb re-called the immunoSEQ multiplex PCR reads through MiXCR, storing one row per CDR3 protein. The repertoire holds about 53,000 distinct CDR3 sequences, approximately 95% seen once, with 0.75% in the top ten. Specimen: CD8+ T cells from PBMCs. The receptors shown here come from a human donor with Susac syndrome.

The chain links TRBV30 to TRBJ2-5; D might be TRBD1 (5 bases). Germline CDR1 reads GTSNPN; CDR2 reads SVGIG (reference sequence). The CDR3 loop spans 15 amino acids. In nucleotides, the CDR3 is TGTGCTTTAAGTGTCCGAGGTCAGGGTGGCGAGACCCAGTACTTC. Its protein product is CALSVRGQGGETQYF.

The chain joins TRBV30 to TRBJ1-2; 8 bases are a match to TRBD1. Losses at the gene ends were 0 bases for V and 4 bases for J; bases not matched to a gene: 1. The CDR3 runs 13 residues. Germline CDR1 reads GTSNPN; CDR2 reads SVGIG (reference sequence). CDR3 in DNA: TGTGCCTGGAGTGTTGGGACAGGCTATGGCTACACCTTC. This gives the protein CAWSVGTGYGYTF.

The chain links TRBV13 to TRBJ2-4, with D possibly being TRBD1 (6 bases). V gave up 4 bases and J gave up 5 bases, with 12 bases separating them. The CDR3 spans 14 residues. Germline lookup yields CDR1 PRHDT and CDR2 FYEKMQ (reference sequence). CDR3 loop: CASSSGRGQNIQYF. CDR3 DNA sequence: TGTGCCAGCAGCTCAGGCAGGGGTCAAAACATTCAGTACTTC.

The chain carries TRBV7-9 and TRBJ1-2, with TRBD1 as a possible D gene (6 bases). Germline V lookup: CDR1 SEHNR, CDR2 FQNEAQ (reference sequence). The CDR3 loop spans 13 amino acids. The V end lost 6 bases, the J end lost 4 bases, and 12 bases lay between the germline ends. CDR3 DNA sequence: TGTGCCAGCAGAGGAGGACAGTCCTATGGCTACACCTTC. Protein: CASRGGQSYGYTF.

The gene calls are TRBV12-3 or TRBV12-4 and TRBJ2-6; 9 bases fit TRBD1. The CDR3 totals 17 residues. V trimming: 6 bases; J trimming: 2 bases; junction bases outside the gene matches: 8. CDR3: CASRGTGQRTGANVLTF. CDR3 bases: TGTGCCAGCAGGGGGACAGGGCAAAGGACTGGGGCCAACGTCCTGACTTTC.

The chain joins TRBV30 to TRBJ2-3; D possibly uses TRBD1 or TRBD2 (5 bases each). Trimming removed 0 bases at V and 2 bases at J, with 12 bases between. The CDR3 consists of 15 residues. CDR1 is GTSNPN and CDR2 is SVGIG in the germline V gene (reference sequence). The CDR3: CAWSVSPGPTDTQYF. The CDR3 bases are TGTGCCTGGAGTGTTAGTCCGGGGCCCACAGATACGCAGTATTTT.

The rearrangement uses TRBV15 and TRBJ1-6, with D uncertain. Trimming removed 0 bases from V and 7 bases from J, with 7 bases in between. The length of the CDR3 is 14 residues. Germline V CDR1 and CDR2: LNHNV, YYDKDF (reference sequence). The CDR3 bases are TGTGCCACCAGCAGAGATGGCAGGAATTCACCCCTCCACTTT. Translating it yields CATSRDGRNSPLHF.

This clonotype was picked up one time. The chain has TRBV7-8 and TRBJ2-3; D not resolved. V lost 5 bases, J lost 5 bases, and 11 bases lay in between. CDR3 length: 13 amino acids. CDR1 and CDR2 from the germline V gene are SGHVS and FQNEAQ. CDR3 amino acids: CASSPRQIDTQYF. The CDR3, as DNA: TGTGCCAGCAGCCCCAGACAAATAGATACGCAGTATTTT.

This clonotype has more than one count but fewer than ten. V and J are TRBV6-1 and TRBJ2-6; D perhaps matches TRBD1 (6 bases). The CDR3 is 16 amino acids. Between the trimmed V and J ends, which lost 4 bases and 0 bases, there was a span of 10 bases. The germline V gene encodes CDR1 MNHNS and CDR2 SASEGT. The CDR3 coding sequence is TGTGCCAGCAGTGGGGGGCCGATCTCTGGGGCCAACGTCCTGACTTTC. Translation gives CASSGGPISGANVLTF.

This clonotype came up once. The V gene is TRBV11-2, the J gene TRBJ2-1; D may be TRBD1 (5 bases). Germline V CDR1 and CDR2: SGHAT, FQNNGV. V gave up 7 bases and J gave up 2 bases, with 15 bases separating them. The CDR3 is 15 amino acids. CDR3 loop: CASTIPKGPYNEQFF. The CDR3, as DNA: TGTGCCAGCACCATACCGAAGGGGCCCTACAATGAGCAGTTCTTC.

The genes are TRBV5-6 and TRBJ2-5; no reliable D call. The length of the CDR3 is 15 residues. CDR1 and CDR2 from the germline V gene are SGHDT and YYEEEE. Trimming left V 0 bases short and J 2 bases short, with 11 bases between. CDR3 in DNA: TGTGCCAGCAGCTTGGCTGGGGTAGGACAAGAGACCCAGTACTTC. It codes for CASSLAGVGQETQYF.

CDR3 loop: CAWSGQGNTEAFF. As DNA, the CDR3 is TGTGCCTGGAGTGGCCAGGGGAACACTGAAGCTTTCTTT. V usage is TRBV30 and J usage is TRBJ1-1; D possibly corresponds to TRBD1 (5 bases). The ends were cut back, 1 base at V and 1 base at J, with 7 bases in the middle. The CDR3 is 13 residues long. Germline CDR1 reads GTSNPN; CDR2 reads SVGIG (reference sequence).

Only one count was recorded for this clonotype. This chain links TRBV12-3 or TRBV12-4 with TRBJ2-2; possible D gene TRBD2, 6 bases. V lost 6 bases and J lost 6, with 14 bases in between. The CDR3 consists of 14 residues. CDR3 sequence (DNA): TGTGCCAGCAGCCAGGGTAGGAGGGCCGGGGAGCTGTTTTTT. Protein: CASSQGRRAGELFF.

The chain carries TRBV29-1 and TRBJ1-2, with D possibly TRBD1 on 5 matching bases. This CDR3 is built from 12 residues. V gave up 3 bases and J gave up 13 bases, with 18 bases separating them. Per the germline V gene, CDR1 is SQVTM and CDR2 is ANQGSEA. The CDR3 reads CSVEAGSIWSTF. Written as DNA, the CDR3 is TGCAGCGTTGAGGCAGGGAGTATATGGTCCACCTTC.

This chain uses TRBV4-1 with TRBJ1-3; D gene unclear. The CDR3 loop spans 14 amino acids. Germline V CDR1 and CDR2: MGHRA, YSYEKL. Trimming pared 3 bases from V and 4 bases from J, leaving 10 bases between. The CDR3 sequence: CASSQTDGGNTIYF. CDR3 DNA sequence: TGCGCCAGCAGCCAGACTGATGGGGGAAACACCATATATTTT.

The chain is built from TRBV29-1 and TRBJ1-3; 10 bases match TRBD1. This CDR3 contains 17 residues. The germline gives CDR1 SQVTM, CDR2 ANQGSEA. J lost 2 bases, V lost 7 bases, and 14 bases had no gene match. The CDR3: CSALGPGQGYTGNTIYF. The DNA for the CDR3 is TGCAGCGCCCTTGGGCCGGGACAGGGGTACACTGGAAACACCATATATTTT.